The 25 T cell receptor beta chains in this list originate from one sample, sequenced in a study of blood T cells in healthy people across ages. A second roughly 7 to 12 cycle PCR used barcoded and J-beta primers. Each CDR3 protein is one row after TCRdb ran MiXCR on the 5' RACE reads. The data hold some 710,000 distinct CDR3 sequences, with roughly 46% observed a single time. Sequencing was carried out using blood. These receptors were taken from a man aged 80 or over in good health.

The rearrangement links TRBV30 to TRBJ2-6; D may be TRBD1 (6 bases). V lost 5 bases and J 3 bases, leaving 8 bases between the germline ends. Germline V gene lookup returns CDR1 GTSNPN and CDR2 SVGIG (reference sequence). This CDR3 comprises 13 residues. The CDR3 coding sequence is TGTGCCTGGGCAGGGGATGGGGCCAACGTCCTGACTTTC. This encodes CAWAGDGANVLTF. The full variable domain, with the rest looked up from reference TRBV30 and TRBJ2-6, is SQTIHQWPATLVQPVGSPLSLECTVEGTSNPNLYWYRQAAGRGLQLLFYSVGIGQISSEVPQNLSASRPQDRQFILSSKKLLLSDSGFYLCAWAGDGANVLTFGAGSRLTVL.

Notes on this clonotype: It may be a read error: a sequence one base away is much more abundant. This chain links TRBV12-3 or TRBV12-4 with TRBJ2-7; TRBD1 matches at 7 bases. The CDR3 runs 14 residues. The V gene end was trimmed by 5 bases and the J gene end by 2 bases; junction bases not matched to a gene: 6. The CDR3 loop is CASSVDRAPYEQYF. In nucleotides, the CDR3 is TGTGCCAGCAGTGTTGACAGGGCTCCCTACGAGCAGTACTTC.

This clonotype appeared a few times. The junction does not match germline at one end; this may be a read error. The gene calls are TRBV3-1 and TRBJ2-1; 10 nucleotides align to TRBD2. The CDR3 has 16 amino acids. CDR1 and CDR2 (germline): LGHDT, YNNKEL (reference sequence). The CDR3: CASIQSSGRRATEQFF. The CDR3 DNA reads TGTGCCAGCATCCAATCTAGCGGGAGAAGAGCGACTGAGCAGTTCTTC.

The rearrangement links TRBV9 to TRBJ2-1; D unclear. The CDR3 sequence is 14 residues long. V dropped 0 bases and J dropped 7 bases, with 11 bases sitting between them. Germline CDR1 reads SGDLS; CDR2 reads YYNGEE. Written as DNA, the CDR3 is TGTGCCAGCAGCGTAGGGACCGCCTTTAATGAGCAGTTCTTC. This sequence encodes CASSVGTAFNEQFF.

This clonotype was detected a few times. CDR3 nucleotides: TGTGCCAGTACTGATACCGGGACTCAAGGAAGGACGCAGTATTTT. It specifies CASTDTGTQGRTQYF. This chain connects TRBV19 to TRBJ2-3; maybe TRBD2 (6 bases). This CDR3 is built from 15 residues. Trimming took off 7 bases at V and 9 bases at J, with 23 bases between the two ends. The germline gives CDR1 LNHDA, CDR2 SQIVND (reference sequence).

This clonotype was counted only a few times. The V and J genes are TRBV29-1 and TRBJ1-5; no clear D gene. The ends were cut back, 4 bases at V and 5 bases at J, with 30 bases in the middle. The CDR3 contains 19 residues. Germline values: CDR1 SQVTM, CDR2 ANQGSEA. CDR3 loop: CSVALPTKPDQNRHQPQHF. The CDR3, as DNA: TGCAGCGTTGCCCTCCCGACGAAGCCGGACCAAAACCGCCATCAGCCCCAGCATTTT.

This clonotype has more than one count but fewer than ten. The CDR3 sequence is CASSYRASGRGRYEQYF. CDR3 DNA: TGTGCCAGCAGTTACCGGGCTAGCGGGAGAGGACGCTACGAGCAGTACTTC. The chain has TRBV6-2 or TRBV6-3 and TRBJ2-7; 10 nucleotides align to TRBD2. J lost 3 bases, V lost 2 bases, and 10 bases had no gene match. CDR1 and CDR2 (germline): MNHEY, SVGEGT. CDR3 length equals 17 residues.

V usage is TRBV20-1 and J usage is TRBJ2-4; 11 positions agree with TRBD2. Near its end, the DNA agrees better with TRBJ2-7, so the J call may be wrong. Looked up from germline, CDR1 is DFQATT and CDR2 is SNEGSKA (reference sequence). The CDR3 totals 15 residues. The CDR3 loop reads CSASGPTSGIDEQYF. The CDR3 nucleotides read TGCAGTGCTTCCGGACCGACTAGCGGGATTGACGAGCAGTACTTC.

The chain carries TRBV29-1 and TRBJ1-4, with D perhaps matching TRBD1 (5 bases). Per germline, CDR1 SQVTM and CDR2 ANQGSEA. Trimming pared 6 bases from V and 2 bases from J, leaving 10 bases between. The CDR3 is made up of 13 amino acids. The CDR3 nucleotides read TGCAGCGTCGTGGGGGGTACTAATGAAAAACTGTTTTTT. Its translation is CSVVGGTNEKLFF.

This clonotype was observed a handful of times. The chain has TRBV28 and TRBJ1-6; 8 nucleotides align to TRBD1. V lost 6 bases to trimming and J lost 7 bases; unmatched junction nucleotides: 8. Germline V gives CDR1 MDHEN, CDR2 SYDVKM. The CDR3 has 15 residues. The CDR3 loop is CASSPLDRANSPLHF. The CDR3 nucleotides read TGTGCCAGCAGCCCTTTGGACAGGGCGAATTCACCCCTCCACTTT.

This chain connects TRBV6-4 to TRBJ2-1; 12 bases agree with TRBD2. CDR3 length: 13 amino acids. The V segment lost 4 bases and the J segment 14 bases; nucleotides outside the gene matches: 6. Germline V lookup: CDR1 MRHNA, CDR2 SNTAGT. CDR3 in amino acids: CASSGLAGGPKFF. The CDR3 DNA reads as TGTGCCAGCAGTGGGCTAGCGGGAGGGCCGAAGTTCTTC.

The chain employs TRBV5-6 and TRBJ2-7; D unresolved. V lost 0 bases, J lost 3 bases, and 7 bases lay in between. CDR3 size: 13 residues. CDR1 is SGHDT and CDR2 is YYEEEE in the germline V gene. CDR3 in DNA: TGTGCCAGCAGCTTGGGCTGGCGCTACGAGCAGTACTTC. Translation: CASSLGWRYEQYF.

A note on this clonotype: This clone may be a read error of a much larger clone one base away. This chain joins TRBV5-1 and TRBJ2-5; possible D gene TRBD2, 6 bases. The J call is doubtful: the DNA matches TRBJ2-1 better. The germline gives CDR1 SGHRS, CDR2 YFSETQ. The CDR3 loop spans 14 amino acids. The CDR3 region has the DNA TGCGCCAGCAGCCCCGGCGGGGTACAAGAGACCCAGTTCTTC. Translation: CASSPGGVQETQFF.

This clonotype has a count of ten or more. J is TRBJ2-5 and V is TRBV12-3 or TRBV12-4, with 7 bases matching TRBD2. J was trimmed by 5 bases and V by 3 bases; bases with no gene match: 6. This CDR3 contains 14 residues. The CDR3 DNA follows: TGTGCCAGCAGTTTTTCAGGGCGGGGGGAGACCCAGTACTTC. This encodes CASSFSGRGETQYF.

CDR3 in amino acids: CASSQTPASYEQYF. CDR3 DNA sequence: TGCGCCAGCAGCCAAACCCCGGCCTCCTACGAGCAGTACTTC. The chain employs TRBV4-3 and TRBJ2-7; no definite D call. The germline gives CDR1 LGHNA, CDR2 YSLEER. This CDR3 spans 14 amino acids. Trimming left V 2 bases short and J 0 bases short, with 8 bases between.

V usage is TRBV30 and J usage is TRBJ1-2, with D possibly matching TRBD1 (6 bases). CDR1 and CDR2 from the germline V gene are GTSNPN and SVGIG (reference sequence). The CDR3 extends over 14 amino acids. V was cut by 4 bases and J by 1 base, with 13 bases left in between. The CDR3: CAWIPGQLNYGYTF. The CDR3 region has the DNA TGTGCCTGGATCCCGGGACAACTTAACTATGGCTACACCTTC.

The chain has TRBV29-1 and TRBJ2-1; TRBD2 matches at 9 bases. Germline V CDR1 and CDR2: SQVTM, ANQGSEA. The CDR3 sequence is 12 residues long. V lost 5 bases and J lost 8; bases outside the gene matches: 4. Here the CDR3 reads CSVSSGTDEQFF. The CDR3 nucleotides read TGCAGCGTTTCTAGCGGGACTGATGAGCAGTTCTTC.

V is TRBV11-1 and J is TRBJ2-3; the match to TRBD2 covers 12 bases. CDR1 is SGHAT and CDR2 is FQDESV in the germline V gene (reference sequence). The CDR3 is 16 residues long. V trimming: 5 bases; J trimming: 5 bases; junction bases outside the gene matches: 8. This chain's CDR3 is CASSLLTSGSRDTQYF. For the CDR3, the DNA is TGTGCCAGCAGCCTCCTGACTAGCGGGAGTCGAGATACGCAGTATTTT.

V and J are TRBV11-2 and TRBJ2-5, with TRBD1 as a possible D gene (7 bases). The DNA end is more similar to TRBJ2-7, so the J call may be wrong. Germline V gene lookup returns CDR1 SGHAT and CDR2 FQNNGV. The CDR3 runs 15 residues. The chain's CDR3 is CASSFPRDSVNEQYF. As DNA, the CDR3 is TGTGCCAGCAGCTTCCCGCGGGACAGCGTCAACGAGCAGTACTTC.

The CDR3 reads CASSSGTSGRVVTDTQYF. The CDR3 nucleotides are TGTGCCAGCAGCTCCGGGACTAGCGGGAGGGTTGTCACAGATACGCAGTATTTT. This chain connects TRBV12-3 or TRBV12-4 to TRBJ2-3, with 16 bases matching TRBD2. Trimming at V came to 6 bases and at J to 2 bases, leaving 8 bases not matched to a gene. The CDR3 extends over 18 amino acids.

This clonotype occurred a few times. The chain recombines TRBV28 with TRBJ2-3; D uncertain. The CDR3 consists of 12 residues. Germline lookup yields CDR1 MDHEN and CDR2 SYDVKM. The germline V and J ends were trimmed by 2 bases and 4 bases, with 4 bases remaining between them. DNA of the CDR3: TGTGCCAGCAGTTTAATTTCAGATACGCAGTATTTT. Translating gives CASSLISDTQYF.

V and J are TRBV10-3 and TRBJ2-3; D gene ambiguous. The CDR3 spans 16 residues. Trimming shortened V by 3 bases and J by 5 bases, and 18 bases separated the two germline ends. Germline values: CDR1 ENHRY, CDR2 SYGVKD. CDR3 sequence: CAISDDSPTRRDTQYF. CDR3 nucleotides: TGTGCCATCAGTGACGACTCCCCCACACGGCGAGATACGCAGTATTTT.

For this clonotype: With a much larger clone just one base away, this may be a read error. The chain combines TRBV5-1 with TRBJ2-1; TRBD2 matches at 7 bases. The germline V gene encodes CDR1 SGHRS and CDR2 YFSETQ. CDR3 length: 15 amino acids. The CDR3 protein is CTSRPGGTFNNEQFF. DNA of the CDR3: TGCACCAGCAGACCGGGGGGAACGTTCAACAATGAGCAGTTCTTC.

This chain joins TRBV2 and TRBJ2-7; 7 bases align to TRBD1. Germline CDR1 reads SNHLY; CDR2 reads FYNNEI. The ends lost 4 bases at V and 3 bases at J; junction bases unmatched: 3. The CDR3 sequence is 13 residues long. CDR3: CASSVGQSYEQYF. The CDR3 coding sequence is TGTGCCAGCAGTGTGGGACAGAGCTACGAGCAGTACTTC.

The V call is TRBV9, the J call TRBJ2-1; D unresolved. This CDR3 is 12 amino acids long. Germline V gene lookup returns CDR1 SGDLS and CDR2 YYNGEE. V was clipped by 7 bases and J by 6 bases, with 11 bases between them. The CDR3 DNA sequence: TGTGCCAGCGGGTTTTCTAGCAATGAGCAGTTCTTC. This codes for CASGFSSNEQFF. The full variable domain, its missing parts supplied by reference TRBV9 and TRBJ2-1, is DSGVTQTPKHLITATGQRVTLRCSPRSGDLSVYWYQQSLDQGLQFLIQYYNGEERAKGNILERFSAQQFPDLHSELNLSSLELGDSALYFCASGFSSNEQFFGPGTRLTVL.